The 9 T cell receptor beta chains below all came from one sample that was sequenced in a study of T cells in Graves' hyperthyroidism and ophthalmopathy. Researchers took RNA transcripts and amplified the TCR beta CDR3 regions from them. The HTBI primer set served for first-round RT-PCR of the TCR CDR3. TCRdb fed the multiplex PCR reads into MiXCR, producing one record per CDR3 protein. Of 640,000 or so distinct CDR3 sequences listed, about 14% are singletons. The sequenced material came from blood. The receptors come from a woman aged 18-29 years with Graves' ophthalmopathy.

With regard to this clonotype: A much larger clonotype is one base distant, so this may be a read error. The chain joins TRBV5-1 to TRBJ2-2; TRBD2 matches at 8 bases. Germline CDR1 SGHRS, CDR2 YFSETQ. CDR3 length equals 16 residues. The CDR3 spells CASSLSGSTNIGELFF. In DNA, the CDR3 is TGCGCCAGCAGCTTGAGCGGGAGTACGAACATCGGGGAGCTGTTTTTT.

This clonotype was counted between two and nine times. The CDR3 does not close with the conserved phenylalanine or tryptophan, likely indicating a read error. V gene TRBV7-9 combines with J gene TRBJ1-1; 7 nucleotides match TRBD1. This CDR3 has 13 residues. The V segment lost 10 bases and the J segment 2 bases; nucleotides outside the gene matches: 7. Germline assignment: CDR1 SEHNR and CDR2 FQNEAQ (reference sequence). The CDR3 region has the DNA TGTGCCACCCAGGGACAGCGTAACACTGAAGCTTTCCTT. Amino acid sequence: CATQGQRNTEAFL.

As concerns this clonotype: One junction end disagrees with the germline gene, perhaps due to a read error. The chain employs TRBV7-2 and TRBJ2-7; no definite D call. Germline lookup yields CDR1 SGHTA and CDR2 FQGNSA. The CDR3 sequence is 13 residues long. The CDR3 nucleotides read TGTGCCGGCAGCCCCGAGCACGGCCGGGAGCAGTACTTC. Residues: CAGSPEHGREQYF.

This clonotype was counted many times. This chain connects TRBV20-1 to TRBJ2-7; D unclear. Germline loops: CDR1 DFQATT, CDR2 SNEGSKA (reference sequence). This CDR3 spans 10 amino acids. Trimming left V 1 base short and J 8 bases short, with 6 bases between. The CDR3 loop reads CSARADQQYF. CDR3 DNA: TGCAGTGCTAGAGCGGACCAGCAGTACTTC.

CDR3 in amino acids: CASSWSRGAPYGYTF. The CDR3 bases are TGTGCCAGCAGCTGGAGTAGGGGGGCGCCCTATGGCTACACCTTC. The chain has TRBV11-2 and TRBJ1-2, with D possibly matching TRBD1 (6 bases). The germline V gene encodes CDR1 SGHAT and CDR2 FQNNGV. The CDR3 spans 15 residues. The germline V and J ends were trimmed by 4 bases and 4 bases, with 16 bases remaining between them.

V usage is TRBV29-1 and J usage is TRBJ1-2, with a possible D match to TRBD1 (5 bases). CDR3 length: 14 amino acids. Germline V lookup: CDR1 SQVTM, CDR2 ANQGSEA. V was cut by 3 bases and J by 5 bases, with 16 bases left in between. CDR3 DNA sequence: TGCAGCGTTGAGATGAGGCCAGGGATTTATGGCTACACCTTC. This translates into CSVEMRPGIYGYTF.

The V gene is TRBV9, the J gene TRBJ2-7; 10 bases line up with TRBD1. CDR3 size: 14 residues. Trimming at V came to 5 bases and at J to 5 bases, leaving 7 bases not matched to a gene. Germline V gene data show CDR1 as SGDLS and CDR2 as YYNGEE. The CDR3 region is CASSLDRGIHEQYF. CDR3 in DNA: TGTGCCAGCAGTCTGGACAGGGGGATCCACGAGCAGTACTTC.

This clonotype was detected many times. This chain joins TRBV6-1 and TRBJ2-3; 8 bases match TRBD2. Germline V lookup: CDR1 MNHNS, CDR2 SASEGT. The CDR3 consists of 15 residues. The V segment lost 6 bases and the J segment 1 base; nucleotides outside the gene matches: 6. The CDR3 DNA follows: TGTGCCAGCAGACTTAGCGGGACTCGCACAGATACGCAGTATTTT. Encoded protein: CASRLSGTRTDTQYF.

As concerns this clonotype: The junction shows a germline mismatch at one end, possibly a read error. The chain carries TRBV7-9 and TRBJ2-7; 8 bases are a match to TRBD2. Germline V lookup: CDR1 SEHNR, CDR2 FQNEAQ (reference sequence). The CDR3 length is 16 residues. The CDR3: CASSLDRGGRSYKQYF. As DNA, the CDR3 is TGTGCCAGCAGCTTAGATAGAGGCGGGAGGAGCTACAAGCAGTACTTC.